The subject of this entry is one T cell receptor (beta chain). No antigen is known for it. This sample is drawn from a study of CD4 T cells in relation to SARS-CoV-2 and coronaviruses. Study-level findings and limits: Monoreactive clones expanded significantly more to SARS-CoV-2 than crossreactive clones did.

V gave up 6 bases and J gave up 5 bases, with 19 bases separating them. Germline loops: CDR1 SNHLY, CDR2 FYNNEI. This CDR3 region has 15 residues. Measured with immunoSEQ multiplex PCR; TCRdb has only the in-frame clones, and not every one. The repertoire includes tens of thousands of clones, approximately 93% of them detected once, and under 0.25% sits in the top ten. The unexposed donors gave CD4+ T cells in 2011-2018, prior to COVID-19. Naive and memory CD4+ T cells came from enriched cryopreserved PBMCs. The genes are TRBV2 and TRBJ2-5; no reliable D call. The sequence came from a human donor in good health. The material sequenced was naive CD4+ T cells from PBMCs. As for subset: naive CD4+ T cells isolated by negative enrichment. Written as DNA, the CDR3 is TGTGCCAGCAGCGCGCTCAACCGGTCCCCGGAGACCCAGTACTTC. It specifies CASSALNRSPETQYF.